The rows below give T cell receptor beta chains drawn from one sample of a study of blood T cell repertoires in COVID-19. TCRdb's copy holds only in-frame clones and misses some; the assay was immunoSEQ multiplex PCR. The table has 55,000 to 85,000 clones, around 90% seen once. The source material was peripheral blood. The receptors here all came from a human donor in a cohort sampled during active COVID-19. Both conserved end residues are part of each CDR3. Fields, in order: D gene, clone size, J gene, V gene, CDR3 protein, CDR3 DNA. The D gene is left open where the match is weak. Clone sizes are given selectively: once, few, many, or a class where the clone is expanded.

D gene: .
clone size: .
J gene: TRBJ2-5
V gene: TRBV18
CDR3 protein: CASSPSSKETQYF
CDR3 DNA: TGTGCCAGCTCACCATCTAGTAAAGAGACCCAGTACTTC

D gene: .
clone size: .
J gene: TRBJ1-2
V gene: TRBV10-3
CDR3 protein: CAIRTGPGGYTF
CDR3 DNA: TGTGCCATCCGCACAGGGCCGGGGGGCTACACCTTC

D gene: .
clone size: few
J gene: TRBJ1-1
V gene: TRBV12-3/TRBV12-4
CDR3 protein: CASSSDRGTEAFF
CDR3 DNA: TGTGCCAGCAGTTCAGATCGGGGAACTGAAGCTTTCTTT

D gene: TRBD2
clone size: .
J gene: TRBJ2-1
V gene: TRBV3-1/TRBV3-2
CDR3 protein: CASSHTGTSSREQFF
CDR3 DNA: TGTGCCAGCAGCCACACCGGGACTAGTAGTCGTGAGCAGTTCTTC

D gene: TRBD1
clone size: .
J gene: TRBJ1-4
V gene: TRBV4-2
CDR3 protein: CASSSGTGDEKLFF
CDR3 DNA: TGTGCCAGCAGCTCCGGGACAGGGGATGAAAAACTGTTTTTT

D gene: TRBD1
clone size: once
J gene: TRBJ2-3
V gene: TRBV2
CDR3 protein: CATDGQGESVTQYF
CDR3 DNA: TGTGCCACCGACGGACAGGGGGAGTCTGTTACGCAGTATTTT

D gene: .
clone size: .
J gene: TRBJ1-2
V gene: TRBV7-9
CDR3 protein: CASSLALDGAYGYTF
CDR3 DNA: TGTGCCAGCAGCTTAGCCCTTGACGGAGCCTATGGCTACACCTTC

D gene: .
clone size: once
J gene: TRBJ2-7
V gene: TRBV6-5
CDR3 protein: CASSYGGGWRGYEQYF
CDR3 DNA: TGTGCCAGCAGTTACGGGGGGGGCTGGAGAGGCTACGAGCAGTACTTC

D gene: .
clone size: .
J gene: TRBJ2-5
V gene: TRBV19
CDR3 protein: CASSKDSQETQYF
CDR3 DNA: TGTGCCAGTAGTAAGGACAGCCAAGAGACCCAGTACTTC

D gene: .
clone size: .
J gene: TRBJ1-2
V gene: TRBV14
CDR3 protein: CASSQATGLAGYTF
CDR3 DNA: TGTGCCAGCAGCCAAGCCACAGGGCTTGCTGGCTACACCTTC

D gene: .
clone size: .
J gene: TRBJ1-5
V gene: TRBV27
CDR3 protein: CASSLSGRKDTQHF
CDR3 DNA: TGTGCCAGCAGTTTATCCGGGAGGAAGGATACCCAGCATTTT

D gene: TRBD2
clone size: .
J gene: TRBJ2-7
V gene: TRBV19
CDR3 protein: CASSKASGRQESSYEQYF
CDR3 DNA: TGTGCCAGTAGTAAAGCTAGCGGGAGGCAGGAGAGCTCCTACGAGCAGTACTTC

D gene: TRBD2
clone size: once
J gene: TRBJ2-5
V gene: TRBV30
CDR3 protein: CAWSPGGAQETQYF
CDR3 DNA: TGTGCCTGGAGCCCCGGGGGGGCCCAAGAGACCCAGTACTTC

D gene: TRBD1
clone size: .
J gene: TRBJ2-3
V gene: TRBV27
CDR3 protein: CASSKGQVRDTQYF
CDR3 DNA: TGTGCCAGCAGCAAGGGACAGGTCAGAGATACGCAGTATTTT

D gene: TRBD1
clone size: .
J gene: TRBJ1-1
V gene: TRBV4-1
CDR3 protein: CASSQGDRGRTEAFF
CDR3 DNA: TGCGCCAGCAGCCAAGGGGACAGGGGACGGACTGAAGCTTTCTTT

D gene: .
clone size: once
J gene: TRBJ2-7
V gene: TRBV29-1
CDR3 protein: CSVEQGGSYEQYF
CDR3 DNA: TGCAGCGTTGAACAGGGGGGTTCCTACGAGCAGTACTTC

D gene: TRBD1
clone size: .
J gene: TRBJ2-7
V gene: TRBV5-5
CDR3 protein: CASSFGIRQGAVYEQYF
CDR3 DNA: TGTGCCAGCAGCTTTGGGATCCGGCAGGGGGCAGTCTACGAGCAGTACTTC

D gene: .
clone size: .
J gene: TRBJ2-2
V gene: TRBV19
CDR3 protein: CASSIAGTTNTGELFF
CDR3 DNA: TGTGCCAGTAGTATAGCGGGGACAACGAACACCGGGGAGCTGTTTTTT

D gene: TRBD1
clone size: .
J gene: TRBJ2-7
V gene: TRBV6-5
CDR3 protein: CASSYSRGTGFDEQYF
CDR3 DNA: TGTGCCAGCAGTTACTCAAGGGGGACAGGGTTCGACGAGCAGTACTTC

D gene: .
clone size: .
J gene: TRBJ1-4
V gene: TRBV5-1
CDR3 protein: CASSLTRGEKLFF
CDR3 DNA: TGCGCCAGCAGTCTAACGCGAGGTGAAAAACTGTTTTTT

D gene: .
clone size: .
J gene: TRBJ1-5
V gene: TRBV7-2
CDR3 protein: CASSLGGGLEQPQHF
CDR3 DNA: TGTGCCAGCAGCCTTGGCGGGGGGCTGGAGCAGCCCCAGCATTTT

D gene: .
clone size: .
J gene: TRBJ1-4
V gene: TRBV6-2/TRBV6-3
CDR3 protein: CASSRTTSGKLFF
CDR3 DNA: TGTGCCAGCAGTCGGACTACTTCGGGAAAACTGTTTTTT

D gene: TRBD2
clone size: .
J gene: TRBJ2-2
V gene: TRBV27
CDR3 protein: CASQLAGVVTGELFF
CDR3 DNA: TGTGCCAGTCAGCTAGCGGGAGTGGTCACCGGGGAGCTGTTTTTT

D gene: TRBD1
clone size: .
J gene: TRBJ1-4
V gene: TRBV4-1
CDR3 protein: CASSQEGTGGRKLFF
CDR3 DNA: TGCGCCAGCAGCCAAGAGGGGACAGGGGGCAGAAAACTGTTTTTT

D gene: .
clone size: .
J gene: TRBJ1-2
V gene: TRBV28
CDR3 protein: CASSIGGGDYGYTF
CDR3 DNA: TGTGCCAGCAGCATCGGTGGAGGGGACTATGGCTACACCTTC

D gene: TRBD1
clone size: .
J gene: TRBJ2-1
V gene: TRBV11-2
CDR3 protein: CASSLDRASYNEQFF
CDR3 DNA: TGTGCCAGCAGCCTGGACAGGGCATCCTACAATGAGCAGTTCTTC

D gene: .
clone size: .
J gene: TRBJ2-1
V gene: TRBV21-1
CDR3 protein: CASSSLDRTPNNEQFF
CDR3 DNA: TGTGCCAGCAGCTCCTTGGACAGGACCCCCAACAATGAGCAGTTCTTC

D gene: TRBD2
clone size: .
J gene: TRBJ2-5
V gene: TRBV27
CDR3 protein: CASSIRTSGGALQETQYF
CDR3 DNA: TGTGCCAGCAGCATACGGACTAGCGGGGGGGCCTTACAAGAGACCCAGTACTTC

D gene: TRBD1
clone size: .
J gene: TRBJ2-2
V gene: TRBV28
CDR3 protein: CASSLPGTGFAGELFF
CDR3 DNA: TGTGCCAGCAGTTTACCCGGGACAGGGTTTGCCGGGGAGCTGTTTTTT

D gene: .
clone size: few
J gene: TRBJ1-4
V gene: TRBV7-2
CDR3 protein: CASSQGAGPEKLFF
CDR3 DNA: TGTGCCAGCAGCCAAGGGGCCGGCCCTGAAAAACTGTTTTTT

D gene: TRBD1
clone size: .
J gene: TRBJ1-1
V gene: TRBV5-1
CDR3 protein: CASSLTGANTEAFF
CDR3 DNA: TGCGCCAGCAGCTTGACAGGGGCGAACACTGAAGCTTTCTTT

D gene: .
clone size: .
J gene: TRBJ2-7
V gene: TRBV25-1
CDR3 protein: CASSLEVSYEQYF
CDR3 DNA: TGTGCCAGCAGTTTGGAGGTCTCCTACGAGCAGTACTTC

D gene: .
clone size: .
J gene: TRBJ2-1
V gene: TRBV11-2
CDR3 protein: CASSPTASSYNEQFF
CDR3 DNA: TGTGCCAGCAGCCCCACCGCCAGCTCCTACAATGAGCAGTTCTTC

D gene: .
clone size: .
J gene: TRBJ2-7
V gene: TRBV7-9
CDR3 protein: CASSLYEQYF
CDR3 DNA: TGTGCCAGCAGCCTGTACGAGCAGTACTTC

D gene: TRBD1
clone size: .
J gene: TRBJ1-1
V gene: TRBV9
CDR3 protein: CASSVDRGTEAFF
CDR3 DNA: TGTGCCAGCAGCGTAGACAGGGGCACTGAAGCTTTCTTT

D gene: TRBD1
clone size: .
J gene: TRBJ2-1
V gene: TRBV18
CDR3 protein: CASSPGTDDNEQFF
CDR3 DNA: TGTGCCAGCTCACCCGGGACAGACGACAATGAGCAGTTCTTC

D gene: .
clone size: .
J gene: TRBJ1-1
V gene: TRBV5-1
CDR3 protein: CASSPRQAHTEAFF
CDR3 DNA: TGCGCCAGCAGCCCTCGACAGGCCCACACTGAAGCTTTCTTT

D gene: .
clone size: .
J gene: TRBJ1-2
V gene: TRBV5-1
CDR3 protein: CASSSGTGLNYGYTF
CDR3 DNA: TGCGCCAGCAGCTCGGGGACGGGACTGAACTATGGCTACACCTTC

D gene: .
clone size: .
J gene: TRBJ1-2
V gene: TRBV21-1
CDR3 protein: CAEEKDWRNYGYTF
CDR3 DNA: TGTGCCGAAGAAAAAGACTGGAGAAACTATGGCTACACCTTC

D gene: .
clone size: few
J gene: TRBJ2-7
V gene: TRBV4-1
CDR3 protein: CASSQQVYSYEQYF
CDR3 DNA: TGCGCCAGCAGCCAACAGGTCTACTCCTACGAGCAGTACTTC

D gene: .
clone size: .
J gene: TRBJ1-6
V gene: TRBV4-3
CDR3 protein: CASSQDRGGSPLHF
CDR3 DNA: TGCGCCAGCAGCCAAGATAGGGGTGGCTCACCCCTCCACTTT

D gene: TRBD2
clone size: .
J gene: TRBJ2-1
V gene: TRBV6-5
CDR3 protein: CASARTSGRWEQFF
CDR3 DNA: TGTGCCAGCGCCCGGACTAGCGGGAGGTGGGAGCAGTTCTTC

D gene: .
clone size: .
J gene: TRBJ2-1
V gene: TRBV5-1
CDR3 protein: CASRQDRGDEQFF
CDR3 DNA: TGCGCCAGCAGACAGGACCGTGGGGATGAGCAGTTCTTC

D gene: .
clone size: .
J gene: TRBJ1-2
V gene: TRBV6-6
CDR3 protein: CASSYSTANYGYTF
CDR3 DNA: TGTGCCAGCAGTTACTCGACAGCGAACTATGGCTACACCTTC

D gene: .
clone size: .
J gene: TRBJ2-1
V gene: TRBV6-6
CDR3 protein: CASGRAAGPNEQFF
CDR3 DNA: TGTGCCAGCGGGCGTGCGGCGGGGCCAAATGAGCAGTTCTTC

D gene: TRBD1
clone size: .
J gene: TRBJ1-1
V gene: TRBV9
CDR3 protein: CASSVVQGTEAFF
CDR3 DNA: TGTGCCAGCAGCGTAGTACAGGGGACTGAAGCTTTCTTT

D gene: TRBD2
clone size: .
J gene: TRBJ2-5
V gene: TRBV3-1/TRBV3-2
CDR3 protein: CASSLLMGGEETQYF
CDR3 DNA: TGTGCCAGCAGCCTCCTCATGGGGGGGGAGGAGACCCAGTACTTC

D gene: .
clone size: .
J gene: TRBJ2-5
V gene: TRBV2
CDR3 protein: CASRTIEETQYF
CDR3 DNA: TGTGCCAGCAGGACTATTGAAGAGACCCAGTACTTC

D gene: TRBD1
clone size: .
J gene: TRBJ1-4
V gene: TRBV30
CDR3 protein: CAWDRGVKLFF
CDR3 DNA: TGTGCCTGGGACAGGGGCGTAAAACTGTTTTTT

D gene: TRBD2
clone size: .
J gene: TRBJ2-7
V gene: TRBV28
CDR3 protein: CASGGERANYEQYF
CDR3 DNA: TGTGCCAGCGGGGGGGAAAGGGCCAATTACGAGCAGTACTTC

D gene: .
clone size: .
J gene: TRBJ1-5
V gene: TRBV5-1
CDR3 protein: CASSLDGIVSGQPQHF
CDR3 DNA: TGCGCCAGCAGCTTGGACGGGATCGTCTCTGGTCAGCCCCAGCATTTT

D gene: .
clone size: .
J gene: TRBJ2-3
V gene: TRBV7-9
CDR3 protein: CASSSLTDTQYF
CDR3 DNA: TGTGCCAGCAGCTCTCTGACAGATACGCAGTATTTT